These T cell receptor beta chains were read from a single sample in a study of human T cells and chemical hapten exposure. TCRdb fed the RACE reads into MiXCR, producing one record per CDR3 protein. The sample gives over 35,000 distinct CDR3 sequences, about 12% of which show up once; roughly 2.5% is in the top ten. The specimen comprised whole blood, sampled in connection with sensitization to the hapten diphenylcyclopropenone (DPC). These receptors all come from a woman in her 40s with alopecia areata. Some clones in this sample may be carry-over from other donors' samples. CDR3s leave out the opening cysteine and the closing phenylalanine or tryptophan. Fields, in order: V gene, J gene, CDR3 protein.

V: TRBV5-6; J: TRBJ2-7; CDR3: ASSRQYEQY
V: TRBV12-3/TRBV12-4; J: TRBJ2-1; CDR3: ASSMEGPAYNEQF
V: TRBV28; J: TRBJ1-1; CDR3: ASTPGGRGTEAF
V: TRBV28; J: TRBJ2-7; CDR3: ASRTLRTGD
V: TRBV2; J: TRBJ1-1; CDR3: ASRGDRNTEAF
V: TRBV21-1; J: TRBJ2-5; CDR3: ASKWATFGQETQY
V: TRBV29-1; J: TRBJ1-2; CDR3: SVGEPEGYGYT
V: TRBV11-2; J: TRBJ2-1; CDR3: ASSLSQRGRDEQF
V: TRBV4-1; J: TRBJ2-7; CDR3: ASSRNSGYEQY
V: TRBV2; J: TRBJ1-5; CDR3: ASTQGVVQPQH